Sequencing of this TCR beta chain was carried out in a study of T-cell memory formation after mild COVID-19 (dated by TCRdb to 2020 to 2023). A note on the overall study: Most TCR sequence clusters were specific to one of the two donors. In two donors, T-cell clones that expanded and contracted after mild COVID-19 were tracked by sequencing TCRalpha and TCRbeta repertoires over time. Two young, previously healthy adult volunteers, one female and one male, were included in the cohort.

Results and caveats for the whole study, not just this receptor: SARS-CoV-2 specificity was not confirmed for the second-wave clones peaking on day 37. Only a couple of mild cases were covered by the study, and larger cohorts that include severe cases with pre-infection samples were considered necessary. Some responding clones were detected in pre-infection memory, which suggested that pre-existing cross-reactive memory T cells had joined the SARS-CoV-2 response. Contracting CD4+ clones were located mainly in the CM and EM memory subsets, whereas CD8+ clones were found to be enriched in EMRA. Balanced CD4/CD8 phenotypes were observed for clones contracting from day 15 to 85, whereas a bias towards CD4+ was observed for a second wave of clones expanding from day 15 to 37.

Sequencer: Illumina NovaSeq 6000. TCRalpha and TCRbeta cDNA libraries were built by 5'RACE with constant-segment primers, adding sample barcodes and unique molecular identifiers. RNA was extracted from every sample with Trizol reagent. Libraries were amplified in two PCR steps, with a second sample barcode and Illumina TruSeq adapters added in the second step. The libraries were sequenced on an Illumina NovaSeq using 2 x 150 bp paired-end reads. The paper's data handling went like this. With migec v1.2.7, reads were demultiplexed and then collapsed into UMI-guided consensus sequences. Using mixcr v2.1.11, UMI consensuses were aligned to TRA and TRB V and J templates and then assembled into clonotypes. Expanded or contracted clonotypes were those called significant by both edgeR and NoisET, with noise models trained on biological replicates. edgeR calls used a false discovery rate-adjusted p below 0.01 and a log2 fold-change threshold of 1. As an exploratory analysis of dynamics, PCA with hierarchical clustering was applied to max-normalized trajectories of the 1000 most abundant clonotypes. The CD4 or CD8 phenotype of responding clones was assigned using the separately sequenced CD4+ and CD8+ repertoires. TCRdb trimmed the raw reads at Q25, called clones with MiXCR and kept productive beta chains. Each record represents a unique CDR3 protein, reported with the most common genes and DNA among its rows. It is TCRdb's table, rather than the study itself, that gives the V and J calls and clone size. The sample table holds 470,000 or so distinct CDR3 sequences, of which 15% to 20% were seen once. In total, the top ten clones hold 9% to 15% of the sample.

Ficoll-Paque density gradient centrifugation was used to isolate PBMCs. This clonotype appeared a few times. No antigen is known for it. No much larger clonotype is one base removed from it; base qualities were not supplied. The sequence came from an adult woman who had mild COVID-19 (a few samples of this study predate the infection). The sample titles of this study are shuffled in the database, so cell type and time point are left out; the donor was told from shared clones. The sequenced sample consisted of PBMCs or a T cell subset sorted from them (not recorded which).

In nucleotide form, the sequence is TGTGCCATCGGGACCCTGGGAGCCTACGAGCAGTACTTC. Its translation reads: CAIGTLGAYEQYF. The sequence joins TRBV10-3 to TRBJ2-7; the D gene may be TRBD1 or TRBD2, since each aligns over 5 bases. CDR1 and CDR2 are drawn from the germline V gene: ENHRY, SYGVKD. A distance of 13 bases separates the germline ends of V and J, which lose 8 bases and 2 bases respectively. Its CDR3 holds 13 amino acids, cysteine through phenylalanine. Solely the CDR3 DNA is kept, with 39 bases framed from the first base.